This T cell receptor beta chain was sequenced for a study of blood T cell repertoires in COVID-19. As for the study in general: Specimens from acute and convalescent COVID-19 originated in the United States, Italy and Spain.

This clone was seen more than once but under ten times. Generated by immunoSEQ multiplex PCR, the TCRdb table keeps only in-frame clones and is missing some. The sample holds hundreds of thousands of clones, 89% seen once. Germline V gene sequence: CDR1 LGHDT, CDR2 YNNKEL (reference sequence). The CDR3 length is 15 residues. V was pared by 4 bases and J by 9 bases, with 12 bases of the junction left unmatched. The sequence derives from a woman in her 30s with COVID-19, enrolled during active disease. The sequenced sample consisted of peripheral blood. This chain connects TRBV3-1 (or the pseudogene TRBV3-2) to TRBJ2-5, with 9 bases that match TRBD1. CDR3 sequence: CASSRQGQGPQAQYF. The CDR3 nucleotides read TGTGCCAGCAGCCGACAGGGACAGGGCCCCCAGGCCCAGTACTTC.